These 29 T cell receptor beta chains were all obtained from the same sample, sequenced in a study of T cell responses to AZD1222 COVID-19 vaccine. TCRdb's copy holds only in-frame clones and misses some; the assay was immunoSEQ multiplex PCR. Of about 140,000 clones listed, 90% are singletons. Sequencing was performed on peripheral blood, taken on day 0 of AZD1222 vaccination. Every receptor here comes from an adult in good health.

CDR3 amino acids: CASSYNGGSPLHF. The CDR3 DNA sequence: TGTGCCAGCAGTTACAACGGGGGTTCACCCCTCCACTTT. The V call is TRBV6-5, the J call TRBJ1-6, with a possible D match to TRBD1 (5 bases). In germline, CDR1 is MNHEY, CDR2 SVGAGI. Trimming left V 2 bases short and J 9 bases short, with 8 bases between. This CDR3 has 13 residues.

The CDR3 reads CASSLFRDQETQYF. Here the CDR3 DNA reads TGTGCCAGCAGTCTATTCCGGGACCAAGAGACCCAGTACTTC. The rearrangement uses TRBV21-1 and TRBJ2-5; the table's D call TRBD2 went unverified against the DNA. TRBV21-1 is a known pseudogene. CDR3 length: 14 residues.

This chain joins TRBV18 and TRBJ1-2; D may be TRBD1 (6 bases). Germline loops: CDR1 KGHSH, CDR2 LQKENI. The CDR3 totals 14 residues. V was shortened by 1 base and J by 4 bases, with 10 bases between the two germline ends. CDR3 DNA: TGTGCCAGCTCACCACAAGGGGGTGGCTATGGCTACACCTTC. Its translation: CASSPQGGGYGYTF.

The V gene is TRBV9, the J gene TRBJ2-7, with D possibly matching TRBD2 (6 bases). Trimming removed 0 bases at V and 7 bases at J, with 17 bases between. The V gene's germline CDR1 is SGDLS and CDR2 YYNGEE. This CDR3 contains 15 residues. CDR3 nucleotide sequence: TGTGCCAGCAGCGTAGGGGCAGGACGCCGGGGGGAGCAGTACTTC. Translated: CASSVGAGRRGEQYF. Full variable domain (remainder filled in from reference TRBV9 and TRBJ2-7): DSGVTQTPKHLITATGQRVTLRCSPRSGDLSVYWYQQSLDQGLQFLIQYYNGEERAKGNILERFSAQQFPDLHSELNLSSLELGDSALYFCASSVGAGRRGEQYFGPGTRLTVT.

This chain uses TRBV7-2 with TRBJ1-3; unclear D gene. The CDR3 contains 18 residues. Trimming shortened V by 1 base and J by 0 bases, and 16 bases separated the two germline ends. CDR1 and CDR2 from the germline V gene are SGHTA and FQGNSA. The CDR3 sequence: CASSLDPPGIHSGNTIYF. CDR3 coding DNA: TGTGCCAGCAGCTTAGATCCCCCGGGAATACACTCTGGAAACACCATATATTTT.

This clone has just one count. The chain uses TRBV7-2 and TRBJ2-3, with D perhaps matching TRBD2 (6 bases). Germline V gene lookup returns CDR1 SGHTA and CDR2 FQGNSA. This CDR3 has 16 amino acids. Deletions cut 2 bases from V and 0 bases from J, with 12 bases between. CDR3 nucleotide sequence: TGTGCCAGCAGCTTACCTAGCGCGGCTAGCACAGATACGCAGTATTTT. Translated: CASSLPSAASTDTQYF.

This clone has more than one count but fewer than ten. V is TRBV6-4 and J is TRBJ1-1, with D possibly matching TRBD1 (5 bases). Germline V gives CDR1 MRHNA, CDR2 SNTAGT. V lost 3 bases to trimming and J lost 1 base, with 9 bases between them. The CDR3 extends over 14 amino acids. The CDR3 bases are TGTGCCAGCAGTGAAGGGGAAGGGAACACTGAAGCTTTCTTT. Encoded protein: CASSEGEGNTEAFF.

The chain links TRBV29-1 to TRBJ2-1; 9 nucleotides match TRBD1. The V and J ends lost 7 bases and 8 bases, in that order; junction bases with no gene match: 6. CDR3 length: 12 amino acids. Looked up from germline, CDR1 is SQVTM and CDR2 is ANQGSEA. The CDR3 protein is CSAETGGDEQFF. The CDR3 nucleotides are TGCAGCGCCGAGACAGGGGGTGATGAGCAGTTCTTC.

The chain uses TRBV11-2 and TRBJ2-7; no clear D gene. The germline V and J ends were trimmed by 7 bases and 6 bases, with 16 bases remaining between them. Per germline, CDR1 SGHAT and CDR2 FQNNGV. This CDR3 is 13 amino acids long. The CDR3 nucleotides read TGTGCCAGCACCCGCGACTTCGGTGGCGAGCAGTACTTC. This gives the protein CASTRDFGGEQYF. Full variable domain (remainder filled in from reference TRBV11-2 and TRBJ2-7): EAGVAQSPRYKIIEKRQSVAFWCNPISGHATLYWYQQILGQGPKLLIQFQNNGVVDDSQLPKDRFSAERLKGVDSTLKIQPAKLEDSAVYLCASTRDFGGEQYFGPGTRLTVT.

The rearrangement links TRBV6-5 to TRBJ1-2, with 9 nucleotides matching TRBD1. The CDR3 is made up of 14 amino acids. The ends lost 6 bases at V and 8 bases at J; junction bases unmatched: 10. Germline V lookup: CDR1 MNHEY, CDR2 SVGAGI. CDR3 nucleotides: TGTGCCAGCAGAAACGACAGGGGGAACGAGGGCTACACCTTC. As protein: CASRNDRGNEGYTF.

This clone turned up a few times. This chain links TRBV19 with TRBJ2-7, with 10 bases aligning to TRBD2. Trimming at V came to 3 bases and at J to 2 bases, leaving 4 bases not matched to a gene. Germline CDR1 and CDR2: LNHDA and SQIVND (reference sequence). The CDR3 spans 15 residues. CDR3 bases: TGTGCCAGTAGTATGAGCGGGAGGGCGACCTACGAGCAGTACTTC. Amino acid sequence: CASSMSGRATYEQYF.

The CDR3 DNA reads TGTGCCAGCAGCCCGCCCAGGGGGGGGACAGATACGCAGTATTTT. Translated, it gives CASSPPRGGTDTQYF. The chain combines TRBV6-6 with TRBJ2-3; D might be TRBD1 or TRBD2, each matching 7 bases. Trimming stripped 6 bases from V and 3 bases from J, with 16 bases between. The CDR3 covers 15 residues. Germline loops: CDR1 MNHNY, CDR2 SVGAGI (reference sequence).

The chain joins TRBV7-9 to TRBJ2-1; possibly TRBD1 for D (5 bases). The CDR3 contains 12 residues. The germline CDR1 and CDR2 sequences are SEHNR and FQNEAQ (reference sequence). Trimming took 2 bases from V and 7 from J, leaving 6 bases between them. This CDR3 reads CASSLSGNEQFF. In DNA, the CDR3 is TGTGCCAGCAGCTTATCAGGGAATGAGCAGTTCTTC.

This clone was seen only once. The V and J genes are TRBV7-9 and TRBJ2-1; 9 bases are shared with TRBD1. The V and J ends lost 5 bases and 8 bases, in that order; junction bases with no gene match: 10. From germline, CDR1 is SEHNR and CDR2 FQNEAQ (reference sequence). The CDR3 extends over 15 amino acids. CDR3 sequence reads: CASSEGDRVSDEQFF. CDR3 nucleotide sequence: TGTGCCAGCAGCGAAGGGGACAGGGTTTCGGATGAGCAGTTCTTC.

The chain joins TRBV4-3 to TRBJ2-7, with 9 bases lining up with TRBD1. This CDR3 region has 16 residues. CDR1 LGHNA and CDR2 YSLEER come from the germline V gene. V was clipped by 0 bases and J by 3 bases; unmatched bases: 6. CDR3 nucleotides: TGCGCCAGCAGCCAAGACCCGGGACAGGGTTACTACGAGCAGTACTTC. Amino acids: CASSQDPGQGYYEQYF.

CDR3 in amino acids: CASSLSIVTVHTEAFF. The CDR3 DNA sequence: TGTGCCAGCAGTTTATCGATCGTGACAGTTCACACTGAAGCTTTCTTT. The chain links TRBV27 to TRBJ1-1; tentative D call: TRBD1 (5 bases). This CDR3 comprises 16 residues. V lost 0 bases and J lost 3, with 14 bases in between. Germline assignment: CDR1 MNHEY and CDR2 SMNVEV (reference sequence).

The rearrangement links TRBV7-2 to TRBJ1-2, with 8 bases lining up with TRBD1. V shed 3 bases, J shed 6 bases, and the junction held 6 bases outside the gene matches. Germline CDR1 and CDR2: SGHTA and FQGNSA. The CDR3 is 14 residues long. CDR3 sequence: CASSFRQGKNGYTF. The CDR3 DNA reads as TGTGCCAGCAGCTTTCGACAGGGGAAAAATGGCTACACCTTC.

This chain connects TRBV19 to TRBJ1-5; tentative D call: TRBD1 (5 bases). Germline CDR1 is LNHDA and CDR2 is SQIVND (reference sequence). Between the trimmed V and J ends, which lost 7 bases and 2 bases, there was a span of 15 bases. The CDR3 has 15 residues. CDR3 region: CASTPSWGRNQPQHF. As DNA, the CDR3 is TGTGCCAGTACCCCGTCGTGGGGCCGCAATCAGCCCCAGCATTTT.

DNA for the CDR3: TGTGCCAGCGGGGGACTAGCGGGAGCCTCCGAGACCCAGTACTTC. As protein: CASGGLAGASETQYF. The rearrangement links TRBV6-5 to TRBJ2-5; 14 bases fit TRBD2. The germline CDR1 and CDR2 sequences are MNHEY and SVGAGI. The CDR3 is 15 residues long. V lost 8 bases to trimming and J lost 5 bases; unmatched junction nucleotides: 7.

The CDR3 reads CASRDRASGEQYF. The DNA of the CDR3 is TGTGCCAGCAGGGACAGGGCGTCCGGCGAGCAGTACTTC. The rearrangement joins TRBV6-6 to TRBJ2-7; TRBD1 agrees at 8 bases. This CDR3 region has 13 residues. Germline lookup yields CDR1 MNHNY and CDR2 SVGAGI (reference sequence). V trimming: 6 bases; J trimming: 6 bases; junction bases outside the gene matches: 7.

J is TRBJ1-6 and V is TRBV27; D unresolved. Trimming took off 4 bases at V and 0 bases at J, with 13 bases between the two ends. The CDR3 spans 17 residues. Germline CDR1 and CDR2: MNHEY and SMNVEV (reference sequence). In DNA form, the CDR3 reads TGTGCCAGCAGTTCCGACTTGGATAGCTCCTATAATTCACCCCTCCACTTT. It encodes CASSSDLDSSYNSPLHF.

This clone has only one observation. The chain recombines TRBV6-1 with TRBJ1-2; D gene unclear. The germline gives CDR1 MNHNS, CDR2 SASEGT. This CDR3 comprises 14 residues. Trimming stripped 0 bases from V and 3 bases from J, with 8 bases between. CDR3 DNA sequence: TGTGCCAGCAGTGAAGCGGGTCGGTACTATGGCTACACCTTC. This codes for CASSEAGRYYGYTF.

The chain is built from TRBV9 and TRBJ2-1, with 8 positions matching TRBD2. CDR3 length: 15 amino acids. Germline V gene lookup returns CDR1 SGDLS and CDR2 YYNGEE. Trimming removed 0 bases from V and 5 bases from J; junction bases left unmatched: 4. CDR3 DNA sequence: TGTGCCAGCAGCGTAGGTGGTAGCGGGAACAATGAGCAGTTCTTC. Encoded protein: CASSVGGSGNNEQFF.

The V gene is TRBV3-1 (or the pseudogene TRBV3-2), the J gene TRBJ1-2, with D possibly TRBD1 on 6 matching bases. V was trimmed by 1 base and J by 8 bases, leaving 14 bases between them. CDR3 length equals 14 residues. The germline gives CDR1 LGHDT, CDR2 YNNKEL (reference sequence). CDR3 sequence (DNA): TGTGCCAGCAGCCAAGCGTCGACAGGTCAAGGCTACACCTTC. Its protein is CASSQASTGQGYTF.

This clone turned up a few times. V and J are TRBV5-1 and TRBJ2-7, with D possibly matching TRBD1 (6 bases). The germline V gene has CDR1 SGHRS and CDR2 YFSETQ. V lost 9 bases to trimming and J lost 2 bases, with 15 bases between them. This CDR3 spans 13 amino acids. CDR3 sequence: CANEKPGAYEQYF. Written as DNA, the CDR3 is TGCGCCAACGAAAAGCCAGGGGCCTACGAGCAGTACTTC.

CDR3 coding DNA: TGTGCCAGTAGTCCTCGGACAGGGGTCGTCTACAATGAGCAGTTCTTC. It encodes CASSPRTGVVYNEQFF. The genes are TRBV19 and TRBJ2-1, with TRBD1 matching 9 bases. The CDR3 has 16 amino acids. The trim removed 5 bases at V and 3 bases at J, leaving 8 bases unmatched. Germline values: CDR1 LNHDA, CDR2 SQIVND (reference sequence).

This chain uses TRBV6-5 with TRBJ2-7, with D uncertain. Germline V gene data show CDR1 as MNHEY and CDR2 as SVGAGI. V gave up 5 bases and J gave up 0 bases, with 5 bases separating them. This CDR3 is 12 amino acids long. CDR3 DNA sequence: TGTGCCAGCAGTCCCACCTCCTACGAGCAGTACTTC. Protein: CASSPTSYEQYF.

This chain joins TRBV10-3 and TRBJ1-1; D uncertain. Per the germline V gene, CDR1 is ENHRY and CDR2 is SYGVKD. The V gene lost 5 bases and the J gene lost 6 bases, with 13 bases spanning the gap. The CDR3 contains 13 residues. The CDR3 loop is CAISFNPGPEAFF. The CDR3 DNA is TGTGCCATCAGTTTCAATCCGGGCCCTGAAGCTTTCTTT.

This chain uses TRBV27 with TRBJ2-1; TRBD2 is a possible D gene (5 bases). Trimming removed 3 bases at V and 0 bases at J, with 12 bases between. The CDR3 has 16 amino acids. Per germline, CDR1 MNHEY and CDR2 SMNVEV (reference sequence). CDR3 protein: CASSFRAASSYNEQFF. The CDR3 nucleotides read TGTGCCAGCAGTTTTAGAGCGGCAAGCTCCTACAATGAGCAGTTCTTC.